This entry describes one TCR beta chain. Synthetic templates analogous to TCR were spiked into all PCRs individually. Profiling relied on immunoSEQ multiplex PCR, and the TCRdb table lists in-frame clones only, not all of them. The data contain roughly 55,000 clones, more than 70% of them seen just once; the ten biggest clones take up approximately 23%. J was trimmed by 3 bases and V by 6 bases; bases with no gene match: 5. The germline CDR1 and CDR2 sequences are SNHLY and FYNNEI. The CDR3 length is 15 residues. The time point here: pretreatment peripheral blood. Enrolled patients showed locally advanced or metastatic urothelial carcinoma. This entry belongs to a study of PD-L1 blockade in urothelial cancer. Study-level information: Administration of atezolizumab to patients began around 2014, at 1,200 mg intravenously every 3 weeks.

The receptor's source is a man between 60 and 75 years old with urothelial cancer. This material consisted of PBMCs, taken around atezolizumab (anti-PD-L1) treatment. V usage is TRBV2 and J usage is TRBJ1-2; 12 bases agree with TRBD1. For the CDR3, the DNA is TGTGCCAGCAGCCCGGGACAGGGGGCCGACTATGGCTACACCTTC. Translating it yields CASSPGQGADYGYTF. Full variable domain (missing parts from reference TRBV2 and TRBJ1-2): EPEVTQTPSHQVTQMGQEVILRCVPISNHLYFYWYRQILGQKVEFLVSFYNNEISEKSEIFDDQFSVERPDGSNFTLKIRSTKLEDSAMYFCASSPGQGADYGYTFGSGTRLTVV.